This T cell receptor (beta chain) was identified in a study of long-term antiretroviral therapy in people with HIV (dated by TCRdb to about 2022). Broadly, across the study: The earliest samples were collected about a decade before the 2015 WHO recommendation for immediate ART, when ART was typically delayed until CD4 counts fell. A retrospective serial study tested whether ART initiation and durable HIV suppression were associated with changes in peripheral blood TRB repertoire composition and diversity. Test extractions of a monoclonal T-cell line alongside approximately 34 polyclonal samples showed no cross-contamination during QIAcube processing. From 30 adults with confirmed HIV infection, the cohort provided fewer than 200 cryopreserved PBMC samples, gathered serially across a mean of approximately six years (range 1-12). Of the approximately 28 participants with HIV, ten to eleven were female. General study outcomes and caveats: The repertoire was dominated across all time points by expanded TRB clones identified before ART initiation, although this dominance was seen to fluctuate and to decrease in many PLHIV after ART. ART initiation was associated with a significant increase in TRB diversity, but diversity stayed significantly below transplant donor controls even after long-term ART. The samples span the years 2004 to 2017, and the ART regimens used at that time may not be as effective as current regimens. Inferences about post-ART repertoire changes are limited because no data were available on ART adherence, viral resistance or therapy changes. Because pre-ART samples had limited cell numbers, unsorted PBMC were profiled rather than sorted CD4+ and CD8+ T cells. CDR3 length ranges in HIV repertoires were narrower than in controls, and network structure suggested an antigen-experienced repertoire with only a slight naive shift after ART. Since PBMC availability was limited, sequencing covered only the TCR beta chain, with no alpha chain pairing.

Concerning this clone: The antigen it binds to is not known. Base qualities are not at hand, and no much larger clone is one base apart.

The cysteine opens and the phenylalanine closes a CDR3 of 13 amino acids. The CDR3 DNA has 39 bases and is translated from base 1. The germline V gene (reference sequence) sets CDR1 to MNHNY and CDR2 to SVGAGI. V and J lose 3 bases and 3 bases, and a span of 6 bases separates them. The immunoSEQ hsTCRB v3.0 assay was used at survey level resolution to sequence the TRB variable region. A depth of about 40,000-50,000 T-cell genomes per sample was targeted for TRB sequencing. TRB libraries were pooled and sequenced on an Illumina MiSeq using a v3 150-cycle kit. The study's own analysis went as follows. Analysis of repertoires was carried out in R inside a reproducible Nextflow workflow spanning QC, data transformation and analysis. LymphoSeq2, an R package for exploring AIRR-Seq data, was used to implement the custom analyses. A handful of samples that produced fewer than 5000 total TRB sequences were removed, so approximately 170 HIV repertoires were analyzed. Among the approximately 190 retained HIV repertoires, some 60 were collected before ART initiation and around 130 after ART initiation. Repertoires were downsampled to 5000 TRB nucleotide sequences, and summary statistics were averaged over 100 downsampling iterations. The analysis kept only TRB sequences whose CDR3 regions were at least seven amino acids long. A Shannon entropy-derived clonality score and the Gini coefficient were used to measure diversity. Repertoire networks linked the top 5000 CDR3 amino acid sequences whenever two sequences differed by an edit distance of one. For TRB CDR3 amino acid sequences, antigen specificity groups and MHC restriction were predicted with GLIPH2. Known CMV, EBV, HIV or tissue antigen associations were flagged by matching CDR3 amino acid sequences against VDJdb and McPAS-TCR. Pre-ART, post-ART and control groups were compared with Wilcoxon signed-rank tests and Holm-Bonferroni correction. In TCRdb, the immuneACCESS table is reduced to in-frame sequences with V and J assigned. These tables do not hold every clone; where another copy was compared, an unresolved V gene accounts for under half, and the others remain unexplained. From that table come the V and J calls and clone size; the DNA was used to work out D and trimming. This sample lists about 20,000 clones; less than 85% were detected once. The biggest ten clones account for roughly 10% of the sample.

To be included, a participant needed at least one PBMC sample from before ART initiation plus at least two post-ART samples. Every participant with HIV received treatment in the United States of America. Before DNA extraction, cryopreserved samples of roughly 1-10 million PBMC were thawed and washed. At the time of the earliest PBMC sample, participants with HIV were aged between roughly 20 and 55 years. PBMC samples from each participant spanned 1-4 timepoints before ART initiation and 2-8 timepoints after ART initiation, with a median of 7 samples. Serial HIV viral load, CD4+ T-cell count, ART history and demographic data were obtained for every participant. Genomic DNA was extracted from unsorted PBMC with a Qiagen kit on a QIAcube, processed in batches of 12 samples.

The rearranged segments are TRBV6-6 and TRBJ1-3; the D segment cannot be called with confidence. The source was unsorted PBMCs, collected 2.4 years after starting antiretroviral therapy. The receptor comes from a man in his forties with HIV. In nucleotides, the sequence is TGTGCCAGCAGTTATGGTAATGGAAACACCATATATTTT. Translated, it gives CASSYGNGNTIYF.